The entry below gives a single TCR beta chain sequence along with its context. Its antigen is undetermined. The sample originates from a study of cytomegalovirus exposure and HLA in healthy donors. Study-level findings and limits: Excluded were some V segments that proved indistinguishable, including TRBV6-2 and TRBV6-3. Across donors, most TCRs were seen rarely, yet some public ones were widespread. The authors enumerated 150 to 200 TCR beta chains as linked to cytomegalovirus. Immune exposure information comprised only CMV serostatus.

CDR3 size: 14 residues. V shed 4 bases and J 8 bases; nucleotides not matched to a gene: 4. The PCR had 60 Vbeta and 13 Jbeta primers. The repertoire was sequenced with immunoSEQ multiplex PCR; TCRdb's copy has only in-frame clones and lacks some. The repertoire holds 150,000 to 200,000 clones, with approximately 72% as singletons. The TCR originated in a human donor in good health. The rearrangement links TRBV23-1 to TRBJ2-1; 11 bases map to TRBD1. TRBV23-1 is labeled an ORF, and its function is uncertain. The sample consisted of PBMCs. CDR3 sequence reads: CASSRDRGRHEQFF. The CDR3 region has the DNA TGCGCCAGCAGTCGGGACAGGGGGAGACATGAGCAGTTCTTC.